The 13 T cell receptor beta chains in this list originate from one sample, sequenced in a study of shared clonotypes between healthy human individuals. Assay used: immunoSEQ multiplex PCR; TCRdb lists only in-frame clones, some missing. The data show 2 million to 2.5 million clones, approximately 95% seen once. The sequenced sample consisted of naive CD4+ T cells from PBMCs. Subset reported: CD45RA+ positively selected. Source of these receptors: a man in his late teens or twenties in good health. Some clones in this sample may be carry-over from other donors' samples.

This chain links TRBV7-9 with TRBJ2-3, with unresolved D. Germline V gene lookup returns CDR1 SEHNR and CDR2 FQNEAQ (reference sequence). With 3 bases removed from V and 4 bases from J, the gap between germline ends came to 5 bases. The CDR3 is 12 residues long. DNA of the CDR3: TGTGCCAGCAGCTTGAAGTCAGATACGCAGTATTTT. Translated, it gives CASSLKSDTQYF.

The V and J genes are TRBV9 and TRBJ2-2; 7 nucleotides line up with TRBD1. The germline CDR1 and CDR2 sequences are SGDLS and YYNGEE. The CDR3 has 16 amino acids. Trimming cost V 4 bases and J 2 bases; bases outside gene matches: 8. The CDR3 nucleotides are TGTGCCAGCAGCCACTACGGACAGGTCAACACCGGGGAGCTGTTTTTT. Translated: CASSHYGQVNTGELFF.

Comments on this clone: The same CDR3 can be traced to other DNA sequences in this sample. The CDR3 coding sequence is TGCGCCAGCAGCCCGACAGGGAACACTGAAGCTTTCTTT. This translates into CASSPTGNTEAFF. The chain links TRBV5-1 to TRBJ1-1; a weak D match, TRBD1 (6 bases). Trimming cost V 4 bases and J 1 base, with 8 bases left between them. There are 13 residues in the CDR3. Germline CDR1 is SGHRS and CDR2 is YFSETQ. Together with reference TRBV5-1 and TRBJ1-1, the CDR3 gives the full variable domain: KAGVTQTPRYLIKTRGQQVTLSCSPISGHRSVSWYQQTPGQGLQFLFEYFSETQRNKGNFPGRFSGRQFSNSRSEMNVSTLELGDSALYLCASSPTGNTEAFFGQGTRLTVV.

This chain links TRBV5-4 with TRBJ2-5; D not certain. Trimming stripped 1 base from V and 5 bases from J, with 9 bases between. In germline, CDR1 is SGHNT, CDR2 YYREEE (reference sequence). The CDR3 has 13 residues. DNA of the CDR3: TGTGCCAGCAGCTTGAAACTAATGGAGACCCAGTACTTC. Amino acids: CASSLKLMETQYF. The full variable domain, its missing parts supplied by reference TRBV5-4 and TRBJ2-5, is ETGVTQSPTHLIKTRGQQVTLRCSSQSGHNTVSWYQQALGQGPQFIFQYYREEENGRGNFPPRFSGLQFPNYSSELNVNALELDDSALYLCASSLKLMETQYFGPGTRLLVL.

This clone was counted once. J is TRBJ2-7 and V is TRBV5-8; 9 bases are a match to TRBD1. Germline V gene lookup returns CDR1 SGHTS and CDR2 YDEGEE. The V and J ends lost 6 bases and 0 bases, in that order; junction bases with no gene match: 7. The CDR3 is made up of 15 amino acids. DNA for the CDR3: TGTGCCAGCAACCCGGGACAGGGTTACTCCTACGAGCAGTACTTC. Translating it yields CASNPGQGYSYEQYF.

This chain links TRBV5-6 with TRBJ2-1; TRBD1 agrees at 9 bases. Germline CDR1 SGHDT, CDR2 YYEEEE. The CDR3 extends over 14 amino acids. Trimming at V came to 8 bases and at J to 9 bases, leaving 12 bases not matched to a gene. Written as DNA, the CDR3 is TGTGCCAGTTACTACAGGGGGCCTCATCGTGAGCAGTTCTTC. It codes for CASYYRGPHREQFF.

The chain combines TRBV27 with TRBJ1-1; no firm D call. V dropped 6 bases and J dropped 1 base, with 21 bases sitting between them. The CDR3 runs to 17 residues. Germline V lookup: CDR1 MNHEY, CDR2 SMNVEV (reference sequence). CDR3 sequence: CASSPLGGPLKNTEAFF. The CDR3 DNA is TGTGCCAGCAGCCCGTTAGGTGGTCCACTAAAGAACACTGAAGCTTTCTTT.

V is TRBV5-4 and J is TRBJ1-2; D uncertain. CDR3 size: 16 residues. V was shortened by 6 bases and J by 0 bases, with 18 bases between the two germline ends. The germline gives CDR1 SGHNT, CDR2 YYREEE (reference sequence). This CDR3 reads CASTTSTQAANYGYTF. CDR3 DNA: TGTGCCAGCACCACCTCCACCCAGGCGGCTAACTATGGCTACACCTTC.

The rearrangement joins TRBV6-6 to TRBJ2-7; D may be TRBD2 (5 bases). This CDR3 is 14 amino acids long. Trimming shortened V by 3 bases and J by 4 bases, and 13 bases separated the two germline ends. Germline V gene data show CDR1 as MNHNY and CDR2 as SVGAGI (reference sequence). Written as DNA, the CDR3 is TGTGCCAGCAGTTATCCTGGACTGTCATACGAGCAGTACTTC. Amino acid sequence: CASSYPGLSYEQYF.

This clone was recorded only once. This sequence joins TRBV30 and TRBJ2-7; D is perhaps TRBD1 or TRBD2 (5 bases each). Trimming removed 7 bases from V and 4 bases from J, with 26 bases in between. The CDR3 has 16 residues. Germline CDR1 is GTSNPN and CDR2 is SVGIG (reference sequence). The CDR3 here is CAFLTWTGQGRYEQYF. The DNA of the CDR3 is TGTGCCTTTCTCACTTGGACGGGGCAGGGTAGGTACGAGCAGTACTTC.

Of note for this clone: The sample carries other DNA sequences with the same CDR3. The rearrangement joins TRBV28 to TRBJ2-3, with D perhaps being TRBD1 or TRBD2 (5 bases each). CDR3 length: 14 residues. Germline V gene lookup returns CDR1 MDHEN and CDR2 SYDVKM. With 8 bases removed from V and 1 base from J, the gap between germline ends came to 13 bases. The CDR3 protein is CASSRRGGTDTQYF. CDR3 in DNA: TGTGCCAGCTCGAGGCGAGGGGGCACAGATACGCAGTATTTT.

The chain couples TRBV19 to TRBJ2-2; D is possibly TRBD2 (5 bases). The CDR3 is made up of 17 amino acids. Germline loops: CDR1 LNHDA, CDR2 SQIVND (reference sequence). The ends were cut back, 1 base at V and 1 base at J, with 13 bases in the middle. CDR3 sequence reads: CASSIGGGSLNTGELFF. Here the CDR3 DNA reads TGTGCCAGTAGTATAGGCGGAGGCAGCCTGAACACCGGGGAGCTGTTTTTT.

This rearrangement joins TRBV18 to TRBJ2-7; TRBD1 might be the D (6 bases). CDR1 is KGHSH, CDR2 LQKENI, per germline. The V gene lost 3 bases and the J gene lost 5 bases, with 14 bases spanning the gap. CDR3 size: 14 residues. CDR3 nucleotides: TGTGCCAGCTCACCTCGGGCCAGGGGAAACGAGCAGTACTTC. It codes for CASSPRARGNEQYF.